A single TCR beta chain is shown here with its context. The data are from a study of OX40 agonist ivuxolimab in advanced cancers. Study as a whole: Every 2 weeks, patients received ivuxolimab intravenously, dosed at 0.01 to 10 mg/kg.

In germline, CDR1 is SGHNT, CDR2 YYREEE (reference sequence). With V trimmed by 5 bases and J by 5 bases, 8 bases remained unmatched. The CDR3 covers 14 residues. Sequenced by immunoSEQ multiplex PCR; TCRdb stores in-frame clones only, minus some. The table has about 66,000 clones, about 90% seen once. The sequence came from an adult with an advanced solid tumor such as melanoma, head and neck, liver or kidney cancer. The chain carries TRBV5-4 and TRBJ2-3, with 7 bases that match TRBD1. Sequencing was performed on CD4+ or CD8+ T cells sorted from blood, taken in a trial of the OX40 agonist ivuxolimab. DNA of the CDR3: TGTGCCAGCAGTAGGGACAGACTGGTAGATACGCAGTATTTT. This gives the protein CASSRDRLVDTQYF.